Listed below are T cell receptor beta chains from one sample, sequenced in a study of blood T cell repertoires in COVID-19. Here immunoSEQ multiplex PCR was the method, and the copy in TCRdb shows in-frame clones only, minus some. The sample consists of more than 250,000 clones, around nine tenths of them appearing once. Sequencing input: PBMCs or T cells enriched from blood (not recorded which). These receptors came from a woman between 40 and 55 years old who had recovered from COVID-19. The CDR3 runs from the conserved cysteine through the conserved F or W. The D gene is left open where the match is weak. Some rows mark clone size as missing; the rest say once, few, many or name a class of expanded clone.

>.|TRBJ1-2|TRBV2|.
TGTGCCAGCAGGAGGGGGAGTAACTATGGCTACACCTTC
CASRRGSNYGYTF
>TRBD1|TRBJ2-5|TRBV7-2|.
TGTGCCAGCGGGGACAGGGGCCAAGAGACCCAGTACTTC
CASGDRGQETQYF
>.|TRBJ2-2|TRBV3-1/TRBV3-2|.
TGTGCCAGCAGCCAAGTTAGGAGCGGAAACACCGGGGAGCTGTTTTTT
CASSQVRSGNTGELFF
>.|TRBJ1-1|TRBV28|.
TGTGCCAGCAGTTTGTGGGGGCGGACTGAAGCTTTCTTT
CASSLWGRTEAFF
>TRBD1|TRBJ1-1|TRBV6-1|few
TGTGCCAGCAGTGAAGCGGGACAGAGTCACACTGAAGCTTTCTTT
CASSEAGQSHTEAFF
>.|TRBJ2-5|TRBV2|.
TGTGCCAGCGGATCAGGGGTTCTCCAAGAGACCCAGTACTTC
CASGSGVLQETQYF
>.|TRBJ2-6|TRBV5-6|once
TGTGCCAGCAGCTTACAGGGTATAAGATCTGGGGCCAACGTCCTGACTTTC
CASSLQGIRSGANVLTF
>TRBD2|TRBJ2-1|TRBV28|.
TGTGCCAGCGGGACTACAGCGTACAATGAGCAGTTCTTC
CASGTTAYNEQFF
>.|TRBJ2-7|TRBV28|.
TGTGCCAGCAGTTCCCCCCCGGACGAGCAGTACTTC
CASSSPPDEQYF
>TRBD2|TRBJ2-2|TRBV27|.
TGTGCCAGCAGTTTCGTCGGACTAGCGGAAAAAACGGGTGCCGGGGAGCTGTTTTTT
CASSFVGLAEKTGAGELFF
>.|TRBJ1-4|TRBV18|.
TGTGCCAGCTCTTATACCACGGGGGTTGGTGTTGAAAAACTGTTTTTT
CASSYTTGVGVEKLFF
>.|TRBJ2-1|TRBV19|.
TGTGCCAGTAGGCAGGGGAGCTCCTACAATGAGCAGTTCTTC
CASRQGSSYNEQFF
>TRBD1|TRBJ1-2|TRBV28|.
TGTGCCAGCAGCCGTACCGGGACAGGGGACTATGGCTACACCTTC
CASSRTGTGDYGYTF
>.|TRBJ2-7|TRBV7-2|.
TGTGCCAGCAGCTTAGGCGGAGCGGCCTACGAGCAGTACTTC
CASSLGGAAYEQYF
>TRBD2|TRBJ2-1|TRBV7-3|.
TGTGCCAGCAGCCCAATAGCGGGAGGGTACAATGAGCAGTTCTTC
CASSPIAGGYNEQFF
>TRBD2|TRBJ2-5|TRBV7-2|.
TGTGCCAGCAGCTTAGGCGGGAGGGGGGAGACCCAGTACTTC
CASSLGGRGETQYF
>TRBD1|TRBJ2-7|TRBV18|.
TGTGCCAGCTCACAAAACCCGGGACAGGGTAGTCGGGAGCAGTACTTC
CASSQNPGQGSREQYF
>.|TRBJ1-2|TRBV28|.
TGTGCCAGCAGTCGAACAGGGTTCCCGAGCCCCAACCGCTATGGCTACACCTTC
CASSRTGFPSPNRYGYTF
>TRBD2|TRBJ2-5|TRBV14|.
TGTGCCAGCAGCCAAGACCTCTCAACGACTAGCGGACAAGAGACCCAGTACTTC
CASSQDLSTTSGQETQYF
>.|TRBJ2-1|TRBV6-6|.
TGTGCCAGCAGTCCCCCCCGGTTGGAGAGCTCCTACAATGAGCAGTTCTTC
CASSPPRLESSYNEQFF
>.|TRBJ1-4|TRBV3-1/TRBV3-2|.
TGTGCCAGCAGCCAAGGTCGGATGGGGCACGAAGGTCAGCTGTTTTTT
CASSQGRMGHEGQLFF
>TRBD2|TRBJ2-1|TRBV19|.
TGTGCCAGTAGTCCCCCGGGGCCTAGCGGGAGGCAGTTCTTC
CASSPPGPSGRQFF
>TRBD1|TRBJ2-5|TRBV29-1|.
TGCAGCGTTGACCGACAGGGGGCGGAGACCCAGTACTTC
CSVDRQGAETQYF
>.|TRBJ2-1|TRBV7-2|.
TGTGCCAGCAGCTTAATTGGCGGGACCTACAATGAGCAGTTCTTC
CASSLIGGTYNEQFF
>.|TRBJ2-4|TRBV27|.
TGTGCCAGTGGGACTCAAGGATTGGACATTCAGTACTTC
CASGTQGLDIQYF
>.|TRBJ2-1|TRBV7-3|.
TGTGCCAGCAGCTTAGGCGTCGGTAGCTCCCAGTCCCTGTTCTTC
CASSLGVGSSQSLFF
>TRBD2|TRBJ2-3|TRBV5-6|.
TGTGCCAGCAGCCGGGGGACTAGCGGGATGGCTGATACGCAGTATTTT
CASSRGTSGMADTQYF
>.|TRBJ1-3|TRBV9|.
TGTGCCAGCAGCGTAGACCAGGGCTCTGGAAACACCATATATTTT
CASSVDQGSGNTIYF
>TRBD1|TRBJ1-5|TRBV18|.
TGTGCCAGCTCACCTCAGGGGGTGGATCAGCCCCAGCATTTT
CASSPQGVDQPQHF
>TRBD1|TRBJ2-2|TRBV7-9|.
TGTGCCAGCAGCTTCGCCGGGACAGGAAACACCGGGGAGCTGTTTTTT
CASSFAGTGNTGELFF
>TRBD1|TRBJ2-1|TRBV10-3|.
TGTGCCATCACCGGACAGGGACAATACAATGAGCAGTTCTTC
CAITGQGQYNEQFF
>TRBD2|TRBJ2-5|TRBV27|once
TGTGCCAGCAGCCCAACTAGCGGCGGGGGGGGAACCCAGTACTTC
CASSPTSGGGGTQYF
>TRBD1|TRBJ1-5|TRBV24-1|.
TGTGCCACTACAGGGGGCGATCAGCCCCAGCATTTT
CATTGGDQPQHF